The 9 T cell receptor beta chains in this list originate from one sample, sequenced in a study of blood T cell repertoires in COVID-19. TCRdb keeps only in-frame clones here, not all; method: immunoSEQ multiplex PCR. The sample lists about 220,000 clones, 84% occurring once. The sample comprised PBMCs or T cells enriched from blood (not recorded which). The receptors originated from a woman aged 40-49 years who had recovered from COVID-19.

The chain joins TRBV5-6 to TRBJ1-2; D ambiguous. The germline gives CDR1 SGHDT, CDR2 YYEEEE. CDR3 length equals 15 residues. Trimming stripped 0 bases from V and 8 bases from J, with 17 bases between. The CDR3 sequence is CASSLGTAGLGGYTF. The CDR3 DNA follows: TGTGCCAGCAGCTTGGGGACTGCAGGACTTGGGGGCTACACCTTC.

In regard to this clone: Other DNA variants within this sample encode the same CDR3. This chain joins TRBV7-2 and TRBJ1-3; possible D gene TRBD1, 5 bases. Trimming stripped 1 base from V and 2 bases from J, with 9 bases between. Per germline, CDR1 SGHTA and CDR2 FQGNSA. CDR3 size: 15 residues. The CDR3 coding sequence is TGTGCCAGCAGCTTAGGCCCAGGGACTGGAAACACCATATATTTT. This encodes CASSLGPGTGNTIYF.

This clone has a single count. V is TRBV10-1 and J is TRBJ1-1, with D possibly matching TRBD1 (5 bases). Trimming took 3 bases from V and 8 from J, leaving 16 bases between them. Germline V gives CDR1 WNHNN, CDR2 SYGVQD (reference sequence). This CDR3 is 14 amino acids long. The CDR3 sequence: CASSESGAGKEAFF. As DNA, the CDR3 is TGCGCCAGCAGTGAATCCGGGGCGGGGAAGGAAGCTTTCTTT.

About this clone itself: The junction departs from germline at one end; a sequencing error may be responsible. The rearrangement uses TRBV18 and TRBJ2-7; 14 bases match TRBD2. Germline V gene lookup returns CDR1 KGHSH and CDR2 LQKENI. The length of the CDR3 is 13 residues. The CDR3 loop reads CASSPGLAGALGF. CDR3 DNA: TGTGCCAGCTCCCCGGGACTAGCGGGAGCTTTGGGCTTC.

The J gene is TRBJ1-4, the V gene TRBV11-2, with D perhaps TRBD1 (5 bases). Germline V gene sequence: CDR1 SGHAT, CDR2 FQNNGV. The CDR3 runs to 17 residues. The germline V and J ends were trimmed by 2 bases and 6 bases, with 19 bases remaining between them. The CDR3 loop is CASSLRERARGDEKLFF. The CDR3 region has the DNA TGTGCCAGCAGCTTAAGGGAGAGAGCCCGGGGGGATGAAAAACTGTTTTTT.

This clone was counted once. The gene calls are TRBV30 and TRBJ1-2; 8 bases are a match to TRBD1. The J segment lost 3 bases and the V segment lost 3 bases, leaving 3 bases of the junction unmatched. Germline CDR1 is GTSNPN and CDR2 is SVGIG (reference sequence). The CDR3 consists of 13 residues. CDR3 DNA: TGTGCCTGGAGCCGGGGACAGGACTATGGCTACACCTTC. Amino acid sequence: CAWSRGQDYGYTF.

The chain is built from TRBV10-3 and TRBJ2-5; maybe TRBD1 (5 bases). The V gene lost 3 bases and the J gene lost 5 bases, with 16 bases spanning the gap. CDR1 and CDR2 (germline): ENHRY, SYGVKD. This CDR3 has 15 amino acids. The CDR3 nucleotides read TGTGCCATCAGTGAAACGTTGCAGGGCCGGGAGACCCAGTACTTC. The encoded protein is CAISETLQGRETQYF.

The V gene is TRBV10-3, the J gene TRBJ2-6; weak D call: TRBD1 (5 bases). Trimming removed 6 bases at V and 3 bases at J, with 12 bases between. This CDR3 comprises 15 residues. Germline V gene lookup returns CDR1 ENHRY and CDR2 SYGVKD. Here the CDR3 reads CAIRGQALGANVLTF. The DNA for the CDR3 is TGTGCCATCAGGGGGCAGGCGCTTGGGGCCAACGTCCTGACTTTC.

V gene TRBV4-1 combines with J gene TRBJ2-7, with TRBD1 as a possible D gene (6 bases). Looked up from germline, CDR1 is MGHRA and CDR2 is YSYEKL. The CDR3 is made up of 14 amino acids. The V and J ends lost 3 bases and 3 bases respectively, with 12 bases between them. The CDR3 region is CASSHSTGGYEQYF. CDR3 in DNA: TGCGCCAGCAGCCACTCGACAGGAGGCTACGAGCAGTACTTC.